This T cell receptor beta chain is from a study of T cell repertoires in cytomegalovirus infection. Study summary: Signatures in public TCR beta sequences pointed to both CMV infection and matching HLA type. Whole-study results and caveats: Cumulative public TCR beta family frequency identified CMV carriers with the relevant HLA.

This clonotype turned up a few times. Its specificity is not known. TCRdb recomputed calls from the reads with MiXCR, one row per CDR3 protein. The data contain 150,000 to 200,000 distinct CDR3 sequences, roughly 22% of them singletons. Per the germline V gene, CDR1 is MNHEY and CDR2 is SVGEGT. The V end was cut by 0 bases, the J end by 2 bases, with 13 bases between. The CDR3 spans 17 residues. This sample comprised CD8+ T cells from cultured PBMCs, obtained from culture after CMV antigen stimulation. The source is a human donor in good health (CMV status not recorded). Some clones in this sample may be carry-over from other donors' samples. The J gene is TRBJ2-2, the V gene TRBV6-2 or TRBV6-3; no firm D call. CDR3 in amino acids: CASSYSLSGGNTGELFF. DNA for the CDR3: TGTGCCAGCAGTTACTCCCTATCGGGCGGAAACACCGGGGAGCTGTTTTTT.